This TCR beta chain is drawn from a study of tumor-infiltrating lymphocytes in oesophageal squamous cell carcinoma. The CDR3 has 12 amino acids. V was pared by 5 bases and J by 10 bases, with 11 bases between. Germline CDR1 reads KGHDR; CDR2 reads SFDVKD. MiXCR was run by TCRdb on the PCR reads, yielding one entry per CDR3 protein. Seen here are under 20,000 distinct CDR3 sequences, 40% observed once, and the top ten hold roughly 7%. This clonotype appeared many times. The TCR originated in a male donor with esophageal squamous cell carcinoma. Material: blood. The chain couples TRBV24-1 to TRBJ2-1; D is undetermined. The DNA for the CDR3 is TGTGCCACCAGTGGGGCGGTGGGGGAGCAGTTCTTC. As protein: CATSGAVGEQFF.